This TCR beta chain was profiled in a study of CD8 T cells in Susac syndrome. With random hexamers, about 0.5 to 1 ug RNA was reverse transcribed. TCRdb recomputed calls from the immunoSEQ multiplex PCR reads with MiXCR, one row per CDR3 protein. The sample has 100,000 or so distinct CDR3 sequences; 85% to 95% are singletons. The TCR was taken from a human donor in good health. The specimen was CD8+ T cells from PBMCs.

The CDR3 DNA follows: TGCAGCGTTGTTGGCCCGCAAAGAGACACAGATACGCAGTATTTT. Residues: CSVVGPQRDTDTQYF. V and J are TRBV29-1 and TRBJ2-3; no definite D call. This CDR3 has 15 amino acids. Germline CDR1 reads SQVTM; CDR2 reads ANQGSEA. The V end was cut by 4 bases, the J end by 2 bases, with 16 bases between.